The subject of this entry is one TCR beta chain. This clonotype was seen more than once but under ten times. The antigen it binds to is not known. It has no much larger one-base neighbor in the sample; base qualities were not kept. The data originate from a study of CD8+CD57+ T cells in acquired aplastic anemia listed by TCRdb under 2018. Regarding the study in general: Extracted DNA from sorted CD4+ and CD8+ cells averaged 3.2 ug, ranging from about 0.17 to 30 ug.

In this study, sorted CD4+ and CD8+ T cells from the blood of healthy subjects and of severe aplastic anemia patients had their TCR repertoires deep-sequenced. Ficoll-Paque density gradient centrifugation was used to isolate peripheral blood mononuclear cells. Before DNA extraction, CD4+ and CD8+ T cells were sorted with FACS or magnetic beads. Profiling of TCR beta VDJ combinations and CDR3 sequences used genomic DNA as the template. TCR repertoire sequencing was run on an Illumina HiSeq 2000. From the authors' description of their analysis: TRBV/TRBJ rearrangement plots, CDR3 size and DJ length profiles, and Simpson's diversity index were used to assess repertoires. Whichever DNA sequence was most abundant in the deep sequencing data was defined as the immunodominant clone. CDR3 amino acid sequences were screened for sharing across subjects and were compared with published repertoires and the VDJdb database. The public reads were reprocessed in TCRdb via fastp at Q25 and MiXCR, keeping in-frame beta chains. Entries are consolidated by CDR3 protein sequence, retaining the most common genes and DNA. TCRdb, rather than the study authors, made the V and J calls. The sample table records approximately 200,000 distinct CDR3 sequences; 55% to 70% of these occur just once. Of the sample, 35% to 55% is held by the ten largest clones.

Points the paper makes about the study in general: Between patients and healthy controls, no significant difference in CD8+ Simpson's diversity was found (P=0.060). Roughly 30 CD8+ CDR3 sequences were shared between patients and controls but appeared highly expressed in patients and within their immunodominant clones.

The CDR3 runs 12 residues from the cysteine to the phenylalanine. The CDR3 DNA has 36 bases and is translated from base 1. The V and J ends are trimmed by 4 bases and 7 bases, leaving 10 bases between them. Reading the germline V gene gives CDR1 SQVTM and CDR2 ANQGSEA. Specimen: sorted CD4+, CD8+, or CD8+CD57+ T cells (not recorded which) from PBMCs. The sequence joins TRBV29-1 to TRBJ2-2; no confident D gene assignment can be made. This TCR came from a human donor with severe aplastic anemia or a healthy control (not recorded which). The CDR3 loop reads CSVVGRGGELFF. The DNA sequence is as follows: TGCAGCGTTGTAGGTCGTGGCGGGGAGCTGTTTTTT.